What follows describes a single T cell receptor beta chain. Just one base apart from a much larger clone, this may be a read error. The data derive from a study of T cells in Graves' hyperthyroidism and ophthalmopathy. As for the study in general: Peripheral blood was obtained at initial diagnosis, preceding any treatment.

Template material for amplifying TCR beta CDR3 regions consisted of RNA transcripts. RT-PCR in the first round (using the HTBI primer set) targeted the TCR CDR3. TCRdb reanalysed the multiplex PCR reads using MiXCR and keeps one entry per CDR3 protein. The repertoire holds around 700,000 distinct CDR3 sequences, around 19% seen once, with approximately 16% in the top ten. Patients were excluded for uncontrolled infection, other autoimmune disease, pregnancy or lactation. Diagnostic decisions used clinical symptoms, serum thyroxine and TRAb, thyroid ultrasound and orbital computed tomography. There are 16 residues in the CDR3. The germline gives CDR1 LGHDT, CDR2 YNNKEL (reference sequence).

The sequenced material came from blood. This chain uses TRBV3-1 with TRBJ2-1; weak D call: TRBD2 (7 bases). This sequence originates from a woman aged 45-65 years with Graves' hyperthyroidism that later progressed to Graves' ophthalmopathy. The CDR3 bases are TGTGCCAGCAGCCAAGATGGCGGGGGCTCCTACAATGAGCAGCTCTTC. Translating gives CASSQDGGGSYNEQLF.